This is a list of T cell receptor beta chains from one sample in a study of blood T cells in healthy people across ages. TCRdb itself ran the 5' RACE reads through MiXCR, one entry per CDR3 protein. Here the sample spans approximately 2,000,000 distinct CDR3 sequences, 35% to 50% being singletons. The sequencing input was blood. Receptors originate from a human donor in good health. Each CDR3 is given with its conserved first and last residue. A D gene is named only where the DNA matches it firmly. Clone size is given for some rows only: seen once, a few or many times, or a class if the clone is expanded.

d_gene	v_gene	j_gene	abundance	CDR3nt	CDR3aa
TRBD2	TRBV2	TRBJ2-2	NA	TGTGCCAGCAGTGCGACTAGCGGGGGGGAGCTGTTTTTT	CASSATSGGELFF
TRBD2	TRBV12-3/TRBV12-4	TRBJ2-3	NA	TGTGCCAGCAGTTCAAAAAGGACTAGCGGGGTTACAGATACGCAGTATTTT	CASSSKRTSGVTDTQYF
NA	TRBV28	TRBJ2-6	NA	TGTGCCAGCAGTTTTATGGCGCTCTCTGGGGCCAACGTCCTGACTTTC	CASSFMALSGANVLTF
TRBD1	TRBV6-5	TRBJ1-2	NA	TGTGCCAGCAGTCGGGGACAGGGGCCCCTCACCTTC	CASSRGQGPLTF
NA	TRBV20-1	TRBJ2-1	few	TGCAGCGCTGCCCGGGGACTCAGGGATGAGCAGTTCTTC	CSAARGLRDEQFF
NA	TRBV7-3	TRBJ2-5	few	TGTGCCAGCAGAGCAATCGCAGGGAGTAGGACGGAGACCCAGTACTTC	CASRAIAGSRTETQYF
NA	TRBV5-6	TRBJ1-2	NA	TGTGCCAGCAGCCGGACCTCCCGAGGGGGCTACACCTTC	CASSRTSRGGYTF
TRBD2	TRBV7-2	TRBJ2-3	few	TGTGCCAGCAGCTTGGGACTAGAGGGGTGGGATACGCAGTATTTT	CASSLGLEGWDTQYF
NA	TRBV29-1	TRBJ1-1	few	TGCAGCGCACCGGCTACTCCTACCTACACTGAAGCTTTCTTT	CSAPATPTYTEAFF
TRBD1	TRBV28	TRBJ2-3	NA	TGTGCCAGCAGTTCTCCGGGACAGGAAGGGGAGACGCAGTATTTT	CASSSPGQEGETQYF
NA	TRBV5-1	TRBJ2-3	NA	TGCGCCAGCAGCTCTGGACAGTGCATAAGCACAGATACGCAGTATTTT	CASSSGQCISTDTQYF
TRBD1	TRBV10-3	TRBJ1-2	NA	TGTGCCGTCAGTGAGAATACAGGGGGTACTAACTATGGCTACACCTTC	CAVSENTGGTNYGYTF
NA	TRBV5-1	TRBJ2-1	NA	TGCGCCAGCACCCGGACGGACCCTACCAATGAGCAGTTCTTC	CASTRTDPTNEQFF
NA	TRBV12-3/TRBV12-4	TRBJ1-6	NA	TGTGCCAGCTCGCGGTGGTGGGATAATTCACCCCTCCACTTT	CASSRWWDNSPLHF
NA	TRBV5-1	TRBJ1-4	NA	TGCGCCAGCAGCCCGAGCTTTAACCCGGGACGCAGTACTAATGAAAAACTGTTTTTT	CASSPSFNPGRSTNEKLFF
NA	TRBV6-2/TRBV6-3	TRBJ1-5	NA	TGTGCCAGCAGTTACACGAGGGATCGGGAATATAGCAATCAGCCCCAGCATTTT	CASSYTRDREYSNQPQHF
NA	TRBV10-3	TRBJ2-7	NA	TGTGCCATCAGTGATTTCGAGGCAGGTTTCTACGAGCAGTACTTC	CAISDFEAGFYEQYF